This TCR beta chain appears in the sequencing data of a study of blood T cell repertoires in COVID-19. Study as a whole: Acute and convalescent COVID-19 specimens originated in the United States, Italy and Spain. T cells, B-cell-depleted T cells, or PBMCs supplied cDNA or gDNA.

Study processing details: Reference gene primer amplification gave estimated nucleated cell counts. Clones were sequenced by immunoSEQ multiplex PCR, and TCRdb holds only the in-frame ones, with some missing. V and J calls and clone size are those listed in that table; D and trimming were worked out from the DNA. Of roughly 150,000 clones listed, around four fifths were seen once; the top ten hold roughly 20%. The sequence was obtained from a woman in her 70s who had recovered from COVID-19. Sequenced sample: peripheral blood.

CDR3 amino acids: CASSYSWADYEQYF. CDR3 nucleotides: TGTGCCAGCAGTTACTCTTGGGCAGACTACGAGCAGTACTTC. The rearrangement joins TRBV6-5 to TRBJ2-7; unclear D gene. Germline V gene data show CDR1 as MNHEY and CDR2 as SVGAGI. Trimming removed 0 bases from V and 3 bases from J, with 9 bases in between. The CDR3 runs 14 residues.